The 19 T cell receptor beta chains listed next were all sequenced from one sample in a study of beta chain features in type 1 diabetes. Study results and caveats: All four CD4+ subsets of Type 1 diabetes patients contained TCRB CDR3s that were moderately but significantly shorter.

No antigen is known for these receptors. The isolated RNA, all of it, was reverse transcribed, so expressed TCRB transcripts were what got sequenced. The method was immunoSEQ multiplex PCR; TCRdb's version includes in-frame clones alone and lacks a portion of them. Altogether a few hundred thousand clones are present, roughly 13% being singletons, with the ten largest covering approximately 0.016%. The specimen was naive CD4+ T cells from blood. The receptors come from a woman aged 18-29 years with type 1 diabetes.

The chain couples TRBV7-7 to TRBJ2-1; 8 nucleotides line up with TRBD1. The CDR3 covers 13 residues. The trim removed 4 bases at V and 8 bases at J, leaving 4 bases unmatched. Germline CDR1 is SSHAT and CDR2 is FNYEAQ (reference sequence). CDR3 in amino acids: CASSSDRGYEQFF. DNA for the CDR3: TGTGCCAGCAGCTCCGACAGGGGCTATGAGCAGTTCTTC.

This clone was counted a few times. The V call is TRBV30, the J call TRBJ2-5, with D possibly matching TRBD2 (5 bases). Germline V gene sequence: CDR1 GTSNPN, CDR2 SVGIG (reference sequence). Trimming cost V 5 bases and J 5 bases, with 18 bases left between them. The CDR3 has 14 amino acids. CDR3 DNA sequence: TGTGCCTGGGGCTTATGGGGTGGAGGCGAGACCCAGTACTTC. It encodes CAWGLWGGGETQYF. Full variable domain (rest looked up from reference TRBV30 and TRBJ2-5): SQTIHQWPATLVQPVGSPLSLECTVEGTSNPNLYWYRQAAGRGLQLLFYSVGIGQISSEVPQNLSASRPQDRQFILSSKKLLLSDSGFYLCAWGLWGGGETQYFGPGTRLLVL.

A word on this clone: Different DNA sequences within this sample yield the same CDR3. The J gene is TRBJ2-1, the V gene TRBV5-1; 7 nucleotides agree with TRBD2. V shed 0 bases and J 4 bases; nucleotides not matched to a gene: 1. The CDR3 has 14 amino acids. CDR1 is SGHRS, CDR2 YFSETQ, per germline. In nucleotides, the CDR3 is TGCGCCAGCAGCTTGGCCGGGAGGTACAATGAGCAGTTCTTC. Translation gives CASSLAGRYNEQFF.

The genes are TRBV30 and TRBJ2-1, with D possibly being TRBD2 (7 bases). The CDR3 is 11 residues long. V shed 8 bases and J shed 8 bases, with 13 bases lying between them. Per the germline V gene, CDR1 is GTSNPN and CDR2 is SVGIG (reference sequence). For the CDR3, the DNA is TGTGCCCGAGGGGGGGCGGATGAGCAGTTCTTC. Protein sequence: CARGGADEQFF.

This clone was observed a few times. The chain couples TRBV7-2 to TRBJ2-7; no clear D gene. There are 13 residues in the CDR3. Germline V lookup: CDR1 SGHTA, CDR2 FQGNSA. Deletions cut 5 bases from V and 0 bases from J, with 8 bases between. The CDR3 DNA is TGTGCCAGCAGCCCTAGGAGCTCCTACGAGCAGTACGTC. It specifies CASSPRSSYEQYV.

In DNA form, the CDR3 reads TGTGCCTGGACGAGTGGAGCGTTTGGAAACACCATATATTTT. It codes for CAWTSGAFGNTIYF. This chain joins TRBV30 and TRBJ1-3; D gene unclear. V was shortened by 4 bases and J by 3 bases, with 13 bases between the two germline ends. Germline CDR1 is GTSNPN and CDR2 is SVGIG (reference sequence). The CDR3 spans 14 residues.

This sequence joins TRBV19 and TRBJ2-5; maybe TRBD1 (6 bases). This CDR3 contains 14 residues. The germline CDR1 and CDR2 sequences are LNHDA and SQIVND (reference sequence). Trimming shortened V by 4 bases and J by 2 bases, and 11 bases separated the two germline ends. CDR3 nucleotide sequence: TGTGCCAGTAGTAGCGACAGGATTCAAGAGACCCAGTACTTC. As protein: CASSSDRIQETQYF.

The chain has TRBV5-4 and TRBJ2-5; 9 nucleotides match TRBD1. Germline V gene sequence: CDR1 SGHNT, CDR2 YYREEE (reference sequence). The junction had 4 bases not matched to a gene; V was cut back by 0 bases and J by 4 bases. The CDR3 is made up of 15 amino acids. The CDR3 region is CASSLDRGRGETQYF. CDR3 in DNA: TGTGCCAGCAGCTTGGACAGGGGGCGGGGAGAGACCCAGTACTTC.

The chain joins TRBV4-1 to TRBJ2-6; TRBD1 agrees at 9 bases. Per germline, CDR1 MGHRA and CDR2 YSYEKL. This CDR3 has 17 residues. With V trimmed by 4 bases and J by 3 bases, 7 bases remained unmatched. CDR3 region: CASSPGTGRGGANVLTF. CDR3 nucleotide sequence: TGCGCCAGCAGCCCCGGGACAGGGAGAGGTGGGGCCAACGTCCTGACTTTC.

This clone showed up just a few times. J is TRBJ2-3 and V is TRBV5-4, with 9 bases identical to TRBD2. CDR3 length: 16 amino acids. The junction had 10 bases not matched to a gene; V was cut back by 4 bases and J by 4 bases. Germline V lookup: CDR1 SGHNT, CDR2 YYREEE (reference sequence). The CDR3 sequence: CASSPGPSGMADTQYF. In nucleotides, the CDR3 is TGTGCCAGCAGCCCAGGGCCTAGCGGGATGGCAGATACGCAGTATTTT.

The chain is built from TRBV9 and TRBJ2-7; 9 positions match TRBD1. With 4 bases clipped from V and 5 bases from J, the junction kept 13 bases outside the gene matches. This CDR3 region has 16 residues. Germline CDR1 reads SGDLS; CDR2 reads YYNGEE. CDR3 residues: CASSTKDGTGNNEQYF. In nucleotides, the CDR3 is TGTGCCAGCAGCACGAAAGACGGGACAGGGAACAACGAGCAGTACTTC.

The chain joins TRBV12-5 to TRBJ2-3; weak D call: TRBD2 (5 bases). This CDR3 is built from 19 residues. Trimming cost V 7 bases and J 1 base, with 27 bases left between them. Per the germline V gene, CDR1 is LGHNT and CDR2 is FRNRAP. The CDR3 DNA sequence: TGTGCTAGTGCCCGCGTCCGAGGGCTCAGTATCCCTGGCACAGATACGCAGTATTTT. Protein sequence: CASARVRGLSIPGTDTQYF.

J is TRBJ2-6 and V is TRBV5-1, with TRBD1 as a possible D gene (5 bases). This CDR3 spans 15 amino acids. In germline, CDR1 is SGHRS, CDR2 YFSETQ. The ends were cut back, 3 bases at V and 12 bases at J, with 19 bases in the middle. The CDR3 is CASSSQWPSDSVLTF. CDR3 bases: TGCGCCAGCAGCTCCCAGTGGCCGAGTGACAGCGTCCTGACTTTC.

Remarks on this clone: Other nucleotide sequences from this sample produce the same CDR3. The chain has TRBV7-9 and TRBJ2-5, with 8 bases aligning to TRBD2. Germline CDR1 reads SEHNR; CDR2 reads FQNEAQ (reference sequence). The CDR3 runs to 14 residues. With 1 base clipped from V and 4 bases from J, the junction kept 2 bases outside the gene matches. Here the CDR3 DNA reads TGTGCCAGCAGCTTAGGTCTAGCGGGAGAGACCCAGTACTTC. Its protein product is CASSLGLAGETQYF.

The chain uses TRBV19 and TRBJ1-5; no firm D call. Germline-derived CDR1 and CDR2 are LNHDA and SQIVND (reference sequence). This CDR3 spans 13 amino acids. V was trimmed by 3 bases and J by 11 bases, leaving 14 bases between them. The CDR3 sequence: CASSIEGDRAQHF. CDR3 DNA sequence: TGTGCCAGTAGTATTGAGGGTGATAGGGCCCAGCATTTT.

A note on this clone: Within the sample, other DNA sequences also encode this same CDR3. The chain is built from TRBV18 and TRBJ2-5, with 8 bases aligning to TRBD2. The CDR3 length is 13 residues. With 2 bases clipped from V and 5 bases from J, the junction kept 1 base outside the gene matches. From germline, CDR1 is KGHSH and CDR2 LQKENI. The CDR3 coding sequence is TGTGCCAGCTCACCAGGGACTAGTGAGACCCAGTACTTC. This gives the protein CASSPGTSETQYF.

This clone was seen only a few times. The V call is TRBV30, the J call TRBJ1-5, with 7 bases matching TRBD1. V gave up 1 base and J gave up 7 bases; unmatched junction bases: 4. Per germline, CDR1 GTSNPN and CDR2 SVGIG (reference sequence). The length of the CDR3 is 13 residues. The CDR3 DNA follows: TGTGCCTGGAGTGGGACAGGACAGCAGCCCCAGCATTTT. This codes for CAWSGTGQQPQHF.

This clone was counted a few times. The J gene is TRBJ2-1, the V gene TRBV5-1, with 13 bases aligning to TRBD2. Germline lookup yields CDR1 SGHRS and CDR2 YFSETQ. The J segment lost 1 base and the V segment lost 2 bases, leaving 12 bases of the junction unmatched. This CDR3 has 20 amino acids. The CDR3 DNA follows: TGCGCCAGCAGCTTTTTCCGGACTAGCGGGAGAATGGGATCCTACAATGAGCAGTTCTTC. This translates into CASSFFRTSGRMGSYNEQFF.

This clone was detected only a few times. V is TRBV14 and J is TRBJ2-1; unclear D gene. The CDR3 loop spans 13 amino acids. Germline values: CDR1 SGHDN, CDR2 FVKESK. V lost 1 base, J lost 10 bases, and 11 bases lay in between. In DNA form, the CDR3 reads TGTGCCAGCAGCCAAGTCCGTCCCGGGGAGCAGTTCTTC. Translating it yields CASSQVRPGEQFF.